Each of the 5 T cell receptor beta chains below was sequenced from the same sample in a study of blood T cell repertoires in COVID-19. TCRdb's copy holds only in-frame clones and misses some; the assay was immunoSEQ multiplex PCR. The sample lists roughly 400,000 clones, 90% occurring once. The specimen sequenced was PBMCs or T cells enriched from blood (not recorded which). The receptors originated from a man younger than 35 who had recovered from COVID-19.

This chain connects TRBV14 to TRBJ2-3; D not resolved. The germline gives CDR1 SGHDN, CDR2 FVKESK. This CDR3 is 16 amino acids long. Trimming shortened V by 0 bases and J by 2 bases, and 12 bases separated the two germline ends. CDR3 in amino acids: CASSQDSGLLTDTQYF. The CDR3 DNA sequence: TGTGCCAGCAGCCAAGACTCAGGCCTGCTCACAGATACGCAGTATTTT.

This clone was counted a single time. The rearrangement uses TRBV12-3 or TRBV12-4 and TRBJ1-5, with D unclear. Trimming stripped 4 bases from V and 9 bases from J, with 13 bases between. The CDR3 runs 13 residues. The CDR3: CASSSGVSPPQHF. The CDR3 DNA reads TGTGCCAGCAGTTCCGGGGTATCCCCGCCCCAGCATTTT.

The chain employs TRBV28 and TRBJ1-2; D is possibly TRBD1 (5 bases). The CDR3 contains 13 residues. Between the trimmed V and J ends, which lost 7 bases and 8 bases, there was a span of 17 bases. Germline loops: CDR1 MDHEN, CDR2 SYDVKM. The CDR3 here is CASMTVTEYGYTF. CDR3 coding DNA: TGTGCCAGCATGACAGTTACAGAGTACGGCTACACCTTC.

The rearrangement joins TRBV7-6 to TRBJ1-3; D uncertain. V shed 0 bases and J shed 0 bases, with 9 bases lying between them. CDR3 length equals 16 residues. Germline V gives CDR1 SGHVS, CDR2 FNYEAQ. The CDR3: CASSLARSISGNTIYF. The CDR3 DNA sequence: TGTGCCAGCAGCTTAGCACGGTCGATCTCTGGAAACACCATATATTTT.

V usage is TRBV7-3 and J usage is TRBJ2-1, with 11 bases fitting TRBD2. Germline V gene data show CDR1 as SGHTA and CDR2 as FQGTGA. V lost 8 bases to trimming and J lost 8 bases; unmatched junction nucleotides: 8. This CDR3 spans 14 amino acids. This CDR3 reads CASSTSGSSHEQFF. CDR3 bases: TGTGCCAGCTCAACTAGCGGGAGTTCACATGAGCAGTTCTTC.